These 5 T cell receptor beta chains were sequenced from one sample in a study of blood T cell repertoires in COVID-19. Method: immunoSEQ multiplex PCR; TCRdb's copy keeps in-frame clones and lacks some. The table records roughly 120,000 clones, over 60% of them present only once. Sequencing was performed on peripheral blood. Receptor source: a human donor in a cohort sampled during active or convalescent COVID-19.

The gene calls are TRBV6-2 or TRBV6-3 and TRBJ1-2; D might be TRBD1 (5 bases). Germline CDR1 is MNHEY and CDR2 is SVGEGT. The CDR3 is made up of 15 amino acids. Trimming removed 0 bases from V and 3 bases from J, with 11 bases in between. CDR3 nucleotide sequence: TGTGCCAGCAGTTACTCGGACACCATTTACTATGGCTACACCTTC. Its protein is CASSYSDTIYYGYTF.

This chain connects TRBV3-1 (or the pseudogene TRBV3-2) to TRBJ2-5; 13 bases match TRBD2. This CDR3 spans 16 amino acids. Germline V gene lookup returns CDR1 LGHDT and CDR2 YNNKEL (reference sequence). V lost 2 bases to trimming and J lost 7 bases; unmatched junction nucleotides: 7. The CDR3: CASSQRTSGGLSTQYF. The CDR3 coding sequence is TGTGCCAGCAGCCAAAGGACTAGCGGGGGTTTATCGACCCAGTACTTC.

This chain connects TRBV6-5 to TRBJ2-5; D is perhaps TRBD1 (6 bases). The CDR3 covers 15 residues. CDR1 is MNHEY, CDR2 SVGAGI, per germline. V lost 5 bases and J 5 bases, leaving 18 bases between the germline ends. CDR3 sequence reads: CASSPRARGRETQYF. In DNA, the CDR3 is TGTGCCAGCAGTCCGCGCGCCAGGGGCCGCGAGACCCAGTACTTC.

The chain links TRBV5-1 to TRBJ1-2; D gene unclear. The CDR3 sequence is 14 residues long. V lost 4 bases and J lost 0, with 10 bases in between. Germline assignment: CDR1 SGHRS and CDR2 YFSETQ. In DNA form, the CDR3 reads TGCGCCAGCAGCCCACTTGACACTAACTATGGCTACACCTTC. The encoded protein is CASSPLDTNYGYTF.

This clone is a singleton in its sample. The chain has TRBV27 and TRBJ2-6; 7 positions agree with TRBD2. The CDR3 is 17 amino acids. The germline V gene has CDR1 MNHEY and CDR2 SMNVEV (reference sequence). Unmatched junction bases numbered 10, after V lost 5 bases and J lost 3 bases. As DNA, the CDR3 is TGTGCCAGCAGTGGGGAGGGCGTAGTGTATGGGGCCAACGTCCTGACTTTC. Translating it yields CASSGEGVVYGANVLTF.